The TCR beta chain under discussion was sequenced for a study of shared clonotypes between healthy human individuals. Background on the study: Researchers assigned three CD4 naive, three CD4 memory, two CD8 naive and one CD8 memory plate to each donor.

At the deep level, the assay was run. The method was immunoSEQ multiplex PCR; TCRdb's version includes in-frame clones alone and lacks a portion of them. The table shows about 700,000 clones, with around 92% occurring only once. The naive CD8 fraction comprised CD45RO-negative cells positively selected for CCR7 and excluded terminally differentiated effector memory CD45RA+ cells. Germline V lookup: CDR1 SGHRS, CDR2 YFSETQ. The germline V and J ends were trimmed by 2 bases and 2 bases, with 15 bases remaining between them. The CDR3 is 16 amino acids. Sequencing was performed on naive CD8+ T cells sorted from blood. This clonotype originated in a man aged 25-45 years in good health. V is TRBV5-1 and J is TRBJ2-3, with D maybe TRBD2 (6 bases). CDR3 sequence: CASSFPIAELTDTQYF. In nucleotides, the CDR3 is TGCGCCAGCAGCTTCCCCATAGCGGAACTCACAGATACGCAGTATTTT. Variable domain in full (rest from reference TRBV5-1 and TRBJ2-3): KAGVTQTPRYLIKTRGQQVTLSCSPISGHRSVSWYQQTPGQGLQFLFEYFSETQRNKGNFPGRFSGRQFSNSRSEMNVSTLELGDSALYLCASSFPIAELTDTQYFGPGTRLTVL.